Presented here are 23 T cell receptor beta chains from one specimen sequenced in a study of shared clonotypes between healthy human individuals. Measured with immunoSEQ multiplex PCR; TCRdb has only the in-frame clones, and not every one. The repertoire holds around 200,000 clones, with approximately 70% as singletons. The sequencing input was memory CD4+ T cells sorted from blood. Subset here: CD45RA-negative fraction. These receptors were collected from a man younger than 40 in good health.

This chain links TRBV2 with TRBJ2-3; TRBD2 might be the D (6 bases). Trimming left V 8 bases short and J 0 bases short, with 9 bases between. The CDR3 totals 13 residues. Per germline, CDR1 SNHLY and CDR2 FYNNEI. The CDR3 sequence: CASGSGSTDTQYF. The DNA for the CDR3 is TGTGCCAGCGGCAGCGGGAGCACAGATACGCAGTATTTT.

The chain recombines TRBV5-4 with TRBJ1-2; 7 positions match TRBD1. V was clipped by 4 bases and J by 4 bases; unmatched bases: 10. CDR1 SGHNT and CDR2 YYREEE come from the germline V gene (reference sequence). The CDR3 length is 15 residues. CDR3 in amino acids: CASSLRQGALYGYTF. CDR3 coding DNA: TGTGCCAGCAGCCTCCGACAGGGTGCCCTCTATGGCTACACCTTC.

This chain joins TRBV10-3 and TRBJ2-7, with TRBD2 matching over 13 bases. CDR1 and CDR2 (germline): ENHRY, SYGVKD. This CDR3 region has 16 residues. Losses at the gene ends were 6 bases for V and 6 bases for J; bases not matched to a gene: 11. CDR3 in DNA: TGTGCCATCAGAGCCTCCGGGACTAGCGGGAACCGCGAGCAGTACTTC. Its translation is CAIRASGTSGNREQYF.

In its sample, this clone was seen a few times. This sequence joins TRBV6-1 and TRBJ2-5, with TRBD1 as a possible D gene (6 bases). Germline V lookup: CDR1 MNHNS, CDR2 SASEGT. The CDR3 has 14 residues. Trimming took off 7 bases at V and 5 bases at J, with 17 bases between the two ends. The CDR3 sequence: CASTLDRSRETQYF. The CDR3 DNA reads as TGTGCCAGCACCCTAGACAGGTCTAGGGAGACCCAGTACTTC.

V gene TRBV5-1 combines with J gene TRBJ1-1; unclear D gene. This CDR3 region has 13 residues. Looked up from germline, CDR1 is SGHRS and CDR2 is YFSETQ. The ends were cut back, 0 bases at V and 3 bases at J, with 6 bases in the middle. CDR3 sequence: CASSLVVDTEAFF. CDR3 sequence (DNA): TGCGCCAGCAGCTTGGTTGTGGACACTGAAGCTTTCTTT.

The gene calls are TRBV11-3 and TRBJ2-1, with D unresolved. Germline CDR1 SGHNT, CDR2 YENEEA. This CDR3 is built from 15 residues. The V end was cut by 5 bases, the J end by 1 base, with 12 bases between. The CDR3 region is CASSKDGNSYNEQFF. CDR3 in DNA: TGTGCCAGCAGCAAGGACGGTAATTCCTACAATGAGCAGTTCTTC.

V gene TRBV9 combines with J gene TRBJ2-1; possibly TRBD2 for D (6 bases). Germline-derived CDR1 and CDR2 are SGDLS and YYNGEE. This CDR3 is 13 amino acids long. The V end lost 2 bases, the J end lost 6 bases, and 9 bases lay between the germline ends. This chain's CDR3 is CASSVGGANEQFF. The CDR3, as DNA: TGTGCCAGCAGCGTGGGGGGAGCCAATGAGCAGTTCTTC.

This chain links TRBV11-2 with TRBJ2-7, with 7 bases aligning to TRBD1. With V trimmed by 8 bases and J by 7 bases, 8 bases remained unmatched. Germline V gene lookup returns CDR1 SGHAT and CDR2 FQNNGV. The CDR3 totals 12 residues. CDR3 sequence (DNA): TGTGCCAGCGGGAAGACAGGGATGGAGCAGTACTTC. It specifies CASGKTGMEQYF.

The chain joins TRBV10-3 to TRBJ1-4, with D possibly being TRBD1 (6 bases). CDR1 and CDR2 from the germline V gene are ENHRY and SYGVKD. The CDR3 has 12 residues. V lost 10 bases and J lost 4, with 10 bases in between. As DNA, the CDR3 is TGTGCCAAAAGGGGGATTAATGAAAAACTGTTTTTT. It codes for CAKRGINEKLFF.

This chain uses TRBV7-2 with TRBJ1-4; unclear D gene. Germline V gives CDR1 SGHTA, CDR2 FQGNSA. The CDR3 is 15 residues long. Trimming cost V 0 bases and J 5 bases, with 10 bases left between them. Here the CDR3 DNA reads TGTGCCAGCAGCTTAGCAGGGTCCTTAAATGAAAAACTGTTTTTT. It encodes CASSLAGSLNEKLFF.

The rearrangement joins TRBV7-8 to TRBJ2-5; 7 bases match TRBD1. The CDR3 length is 15 residues. Germline assignment: CDR1 SGHVS and CDR2 FQNEAQ. Trimming at V came to 3 bases and at J to 2 bases, leaving 6 bases not matched to a gene. The DNA for the CDR3 is TGTGCCAGCAGCTTCCGACCGGGACAGCAAGAGACCCAGTACTTC. It encodes CASSFRPGQQETQYF.

The gene calls are TRBV5-4 and TRBJ2-7; 11 nucleotides agree with TRBD2. The CDR3 runs 16 residues. The V gene end was trimmed by 2 bases and the J gene end by 2 bases; junction bases not matched to a gene: 6. Germline V gene sequence: CDR1 SGHNT, CDR2 YYREEE (reference sequence). CDR3 residues: CASSFRDSGRAYEQYF. As DNA, the CDR3 is TGTGCCAGCAGCTTTCGCGATAGCGGGAGGGCCTACGAGCAGTACTTC.

The J gene is TRBJ1-2, the V gene TRBV27; D gene unclear. This CDR3 has 14 residues. Per germline, CDR1 MNHEY and CDR2 SMNVEV (reference sequence). The V end was cut by 10 bases, the J end by 4 bases, with 19 bases between. The chain's CDR3 is CATGRRGDFYGYTF. The CDR3 DNA is TGTGCCACTGGTCGACGGGGTGACTTCTATGGCTACACCTTC.

The sample holds a few counts of this clone. The chain recombines TRBV6-1 with TRBJ1-1; maybe TRBD1 (5 bases). The germline gives CDR1 MNHNS, CDR2 SASEGT. The V end lost 7 bases, the J end lost 4 bases, and 16 bases lay between the germline ends. The CDR3 sequence is 14 residues long. CDR3 sequence reads: CASMRGPGGTEAFF. CDR3 sequence (DNA): TGTGCCAGCATGAGGGGACCGGGAGGCACTGAAGCTTTCTTT.

This clone was seen ten or more times. J is TRBJ1-1 and V is TRBV9; D not resolved. The CDR3 runs to 15 residues. The V end lost 1 base, the J end lost 4 bases, and 14 bases lay between the germline ends. Germline V gives CDR1 SGDLS, CDR2 YYNGEE. CDR3 coding DNA: TGTGCCAGCAGCGTATTGGGTAAACTGGGCACTGAAGCTTTCTTT. It specifies CASSVLGKLGTEAFF.

This chain joins TRBV7-2 and TRBJ2-7, with 9 nucleotides matching TRBD2. The V gene end was trimmed by 2 bases and the J gene end by 0 bases; junction bases not matched to a gene: 2. The CDR3 extends over 15 amino acids. Germline V lookup: CDR1 SGHTA, CDR2 FQGNSA. CDR3 DNA sequence: TGTGCCAGCAGCTTAAGGACTAGCGCCTCCTACGAGCAGTACTTC. Its translation: CASSLRTSASYEQYF. The variable domain in full, with the rest retrieved from reference TRBV7-2 and TRBJ2-7, is GAGVSQSPSNKVTEKGKDVELRCDPISGHTALYWYRQSLGQGLEFLIYFQGNSAPDKSGLPSDRFSAERTGGSVSTLTIQRTQQEDSAVYLCASSLRTSASYEQYFGPGTRLTVT.

This chain uses TRBV4-1 with TRBJ2-7; D is perhaps TRBD2 (5 bases). Germline loops: CDR1 MGHRA, CDR2 YSYEKL. The CDR3 runs 17 residues. V was clipped by 4 bases and J by 0 bases, with 19 bases between them. CDR3 bases: TGCGCCAGCAGCCGCCAGGCCGGGGAGTCAATCTCCTACGAGCAGTACTTC. Translating it yields CASSRQAGESISYEQYF.

This clone was detected a few times. This chain links TRBV6-5 with TRBJ2-3; 10 bases fit TRBD2. The CDR3 has 13 amino acids. In germline, CDR1 is MNHEY, CDR2 SVGAGI. V shed 9 bases and J 1 base; nucleotides not matched to a gene: 1. The CDR3: CARGLARTDTQYF. The CDR3 coding sequence is TGTGCCAGGGGACTAGCGCGCACAGATACGCAGTATTTT.

J is TRBJ2-5 and V is TRBV11-2, with D maybe TRBD1 (5 bases). V lost 1 base and J 5 bases, leaving 11 bases between the germline ends. CDR1 is SGHAT, CDR2 FQNNGV, per germline. CDR3 size: 14 residues. CDR3 region: CASSLVRGSETQYF. CDR3 coding DNA: TGTGCCAGCAGCTTAGTAAGGGGCTCGGAGACCCAGTACTTC.

The gene calls are TRBV19 and TRBJ2-2; 8 bases fit TRBD2. Per germline, CDR1 LNHDA and CDR2 SQIVND (reference sequence). The J segment lost 0 bases and the V segment lost 1 base, leaving 1 base of the junction unmatched. The CDR3 is 16 amino acids. This chain's CDR3 is CASSIGSGANTGELFF. CDR3 sequence (DNA): TGTGCCAGTAGTATAGGTAGCGGGGCGAACACCGGGGAGCTGTTTTTT.

This clone has just one count. The V call is TRBV19, the J call TRBJ1-5, with 7 bases that match TRBD1. Germline V lookup: CDR1 LNHDA, CDR2 SQIVND (reference sequence). The ends lost 0 bases at V and 5 bases at J; junction bases unmatched: 7. The CDR3 covers 16 residues. In DNA, the CDR3 is TGTGCCAGTAGTATAGAGGGGGGACAGCGATATCAGCCCCAGCATTTT. The encoded protein is CASSIEGGQRYQPQHF.

This clone was recorded a few times. This chain links TRBV7-3 with TRBJ1-1; D is possibly TRBD1 (6 bases). In germline, CDR1 is SGHTA, CDR2 FQGTGA. The CDR3 extends over 13 amino acids. Deletions cut 3 bases from V and 4 bases from J, with 9 bases between. CDR3 nucleotides: TGTGCCAGCAGCTTTGACAGGTTCACTGAAGCTTTCTTT. It yields the protein CASSFDRFTEAFF.

Comments on this clone: This may be a read error: a much more frequent sequence differs by one nucleotide. This CDR3 is also generated by other DNA sequences in the sample. This chain connects TRBV28 to TRBJ2-1; TRBD2 aligns across 7 bases. CDR1 MDHEN and CDR2 SYDVKM come from the germline V gene. The CDR3 covers 19 residues. The V segment lost 3 bases and the J segment 7 bases; nucleotides outside the gene matches: 21. CDR3 bases: TGTGCCAGCAGTTTTGTAGGATTAGCGGGTAAAGAAAGACCGAATGAGCAGTTCTTC. It translates to CASSFVGLAGKERPNEQFF. The full variable domain, in which reference TRBV28 and TRBJ2-1 provide the parts outside the CDR3, is DVKVTQSSRYLVKRTGEKVFLECVQDMDHENMFWYRQDPGLGLRLIYFSYDVKMKEKGDIPEGYSVSREKKERFSLILESASTNQTSMYLCASSFVGLAGKERPNEQFFGPGTRLTVL.